Each of the 30 T cell receptor beta chains below was sequenced from the same sample in a study of blood T cell repertoires in COVID-19. Libraries were prepared by immunoSEQ multiplex PCR; TCRdb keeps only in-frame clonotypes and omits some of them. The sample has more than 250,000 clones; about 92% are singletons. The sample comprised PBMCs or T cells enriched from blood (not recorded which). The receptor source for this set is a woman aged 25 to 39 who had recovered from COVID-19.

This clone occurred once. V gene TRBV7-8 combines with J gene TRBJ1-2; 10 bases line up with TRBD1. Germline V gene sequence: CDR1 SGHVS, CDR2 FQNEAQ. Trimming removed 5 bases from V and 5 bases from J; junction bases left unmatched: 11. The CDR3 is made up of 16 amino acids. The CDR3: CASSPGQGVVRYGYTF. The CDR3 DNA reads as TGTGCCAGCAGCCCAGGACAGGGGGTAGTTAGGTATGGCTACACCTTC.

This chain connects TRBV20-1 to TRBJ1-6, with TRBD1 identical over 10 bases. The CDR3 loop spans 17 amino acids. The J segment lost 10 bases and the V segment lost 3 bases, leaving 15 bases of the junction unmatched. CDR1 is DFQATT and CDR2 is SNEGSKA in the germline V gene (reference sequence). CDR3 amino acids: CSASPGTGARMRSPLHF. The DNA for the CDR3 is TGCAGTGCTAGTCCCGGGACAGGGGCAAGGATGAGGTCACCCCTCCACTTT.

The rearrangement links TRBV7-7 to TRBJ2-4; 7 bases agree with TRBD1. The germline V gene encodes CDR1 SSHAT and CDR2 FNYEAQ (reference sequence). The CDR3 runs 15 residues. Trimming took 11 bases from V and 5 from J; bases not matched to a gene: 15. The CDR3 coding sequence is TGTGCCCCGAGGGGGCTCATGGAGGCAGAAAACATTCAGTACTTC. This codes for CAPRGLMEAENIQYF.

The CDR3 DNA is TGTGCCAGCAGCCTAGGGGGAGTAGCGGGAGACAATGAGCAGTTCTTC. This codes for CASSLGGVAGDNEQFF. This chain uses TRBV4-2 with TRBJ2-1; 9 nucleotides align to TRBD2. The germline V gene has CDR1 LGHNA and CDR2 YNFKEQ. CDR3 length: 16 amino acids. The J segment lost 5 bases and the V segment lost 4 bases, leaving 9 bases of the junction unmatched.

The table lists this clone with a count of one. The chain carries TRBV7-9 and TRBJ1-4, with TRBD1 identical over 7 bases. Germline assignment: CDR1 SEHNR and CDR2 FQNEAQ (reference sequence). V shed 2 bases, J shed 7 bases, and the junction held 7 bases outside the gene matches. The CDR3 sequence is 15 residues long. The CDR3, as DNA: TGTGCCAGCAGCTTAAGCGGCAGGGGGAGTGAAAAACTGTTTTTT. Translated: CASSLSGRGSEKLFF. Drawing the rest from reference TRBV7-9 and TRBJ1-4, the complete variable domain is DTGVSQNPRHKITKRGQNVTFRCDPISEHNRLYWYRQTLGQGPEFLTYFQNEAQLEKSRLLSDRFSAERPKGSFSTLEIQRTEQGDSAMYLCASSLSGRGSEKLFFGSGTQLSVL.

This clone was recorded a few times. The chain carries TRBV6-2 or TRBV6-3 and TRBJ1-2, with D tentatively TRBD1 (5 bases). The germline V gene encodes CDR1 MNHEY and CDR2 SVGEGT. The CDR3 is made up of 14 amino acids. Trimming took 0 bases from V and 7 from J, leaving 12 bases between them. CDR3 loop: CASSYSGQDGGYTF. The CDR3 DNA follows: TGTGCCAGCAGTTACTCGGGGCAGGATGGTGGCTACACCTTC.

The chain carries TRBV7-9 and TRBJ2-1, with 7 bases that match TRBD1. This CDR3 has 15 amino acids. The ends lost 5 bases at V and 4 bases at J; junction bases unmatched: 8. The germline V gene encodes CDR1 SEHNR and CDR2 FQNEAQ (reference sequence). CDR3 sequence reads: CASSPHGTEYNEQFF. Here the CDR3 DNA reads TGTGCCAGCAGCCCACACGGGACAGAGTACAATGAGCAGTTCTTC.

This clone was counted once. The genes are TRBV7-9 and TRBJ1-2, with 8 bases identical to TRBD1. Germline lookup yields CDR1 SEHNR and CDR2 FQNEAQ (reference sequence). The CDR3 is made up of 15 amino acids. The V segment lost 3 bases and the J segment 2 bases; nucleotides outside the gene matches: 5. CDR3 loop: CASSFGQGLNYGYTF. CDR3 sequence (DNA): TGTGCCAGCAGCTTTGGACAGGGACTAAACTATGGCTACACCTTC.

This clone has just one count. The gene calls are TRBV19 and TRBJ2-1; D unclear. The germline gives CDR1 LNHDA, CDR2 SQIVND (reference sequence). V was pared by 3 bases and J by 3 bases, with 6 bases between. The CDR3 runs to 13 residues. CDR3 sequence: CASSIQFYNEQFF. CDR3 DNA: TGTGCCAGTAGTATTCAGTTCTACAATGAGCAGTTCTTC.

The V and J genes are TRBV19 and TRBJ2-1; 8 bases fit TRBD1. CDR1 LNHDA and CDR2 SQIVND come from the germline V gene (reference sequence). The CDR3 is made up of 15 amino acids. Trimming cost V 4 bases and J 7 bases; bases outside gene matches: 9. Written as DNA, the CDR3 is TGTGCCAGTAGTACAGGGACAGGCAAAAATAATGAGCAGTTCTTC. It specifies CASSTGTGKNNEQFF.

The chain carries TRBV6-5 and TRBJ1-4; D remains unclear. Trimming took off 5 bases at V and 0 bases at J, with 10 bases between the two ends. Germline-derived CDR1 and CDR2 are MNHEY and SVGAGI. The CDR3 is made up of 15 amino acids. As DNA, the CDR3 is TGTGCCAGCAGTACCTACCGGTCAACTAATGAAAAACTGTTTTTT. This encodes CASSTYRSTNEKLFF.

V gene TRBV28 combines with J gene TRBJ1-5; D is possibly TRBD1 (5 bases). The CDR3 covers 14 residues. V shed 7 bases and J shed 1 base, with 11 bases lying between them. Germline CDR1 is MDHEN and CDR2 is SYDVKM. The CDR3 DNA is TGTGCCAGCAAGCAGGGATTGAGCAATCAGCCCCAGCATTTT. It is translated as CASKQGLSNQPQHF. The full variable domain, with the rest looked up from reference TRBV28 and TRBJ1-5, is DVKVTQSSRYLVKRTGEKVFLECVQDMDHENMFWYRQDPGLGLRLIYFSYDVKMKEKGDIPEGYSVSREKKERFSLILESASTNQTSMYLCASKQGLSNQPQHFGDGTRLSIL.

The chain employs TRBV3-1 (or the pseudogene TRBV3-2) and TRBJ2-6; 13 positions agree with TRBD2. Trimming removed 4 bases from V and 2 bases from J; junction bases left unmatched: 5. There are 18 residues in the CDR3. Looked up from germline, CDR1 is LGHDT and CDR2 is YNNKEL (reference sequence). The CDR3 loop is CASSPGLAGVAGANVLTF. CDR3 bases: TGTGCCAGCAGCCCCGGACTAGCGGGAGTGGCTGGGGCCAACGTCCTGACTTTC.

The V and J genes are TRBV28 and TRBJ1-1; TRBD1 is a possible D gene (6 bases). The CDR3 has 15 amino acids. With 6 bases removed from V and 3 bases from J, the gap between germline ends came to 17 bases. Germline lookup yields CDR1 MDHEN and CDR2 SYDVKM. The CDR3 nucleotides are TGTGCCAGCAGAACGGTTAACAGGGCTTACACTGAAGCTTTCTTT. It translates to CASRTVNRAYTEAFF.

The chain uses TRBV19 and TRBJ2-1; TRBD2 agrees at 7 bases. Germline CDR1 is LNHDA and CDR2 is SQIVND (reference sequence). V was pared by 5 bases and J by 7 bases, with 8 bases of the junction left unmatched. The CDR3 has 14 amino acids. CDR3 sequence: CASSWGGHLNEQFF. CDR3 coding DNA: TGTGCCAGTAGTTGGGGGGGTCACCTTAATGAGCAGTTCTTC.

V is TRBV6-5 and J is TRBJ2-2; no firm D call. The germline CDR1 and CDR2 sequences are MNHEY and SVGAGI. This CDR3 spans 14 amino acids. The V end was cut by 5 bases, the J end by 4 bases, with 11 bases between. The CDR3 nucleotides are TGTGCCAGCAGTACTATTGACCTCACCGGGGAGCTGTTTTTT. It yields the protein CASSTIDLTGELFF.

The rearrangement links TRBV18 to TRBJ1-1; 9 bases are a match to TRBD1. This CDR3 is built from 17 residues. Unmatched junction bases numbered 12, after V lost 3 bases and J lost 4 bases. Germline-derived CDR1 and CDR2 are KGHSH and LQKENI. CDR3 bases: TGTGCCAGCTCACCCCGTCCCGGGACAGGGTCGGGCACTGAAGCTTTCTTT. Protein: CASSPRPGTGSGTEAFF.

The rearrangement joins TRBV7-2 to TRBJ1-2; D uncertain. CDR1 is SGHTA and CDR2 is FQGNSA in the germline V gene. Deletions cut 1 base from V and 0 bases from J, with 6 bases between. The CDR3 sequence is 14 residues long. The CDR3 sequence is CASSLGAANYGYTF. As DNA, the CDR3 is TGTGCCAGCAGCTTAGGGGCAGCTAACTATGGCTACACCTTC. The complete variable domain, with remaining parts taken from reference TRBV7-2 and TRBJ1-2, reads GAGVSQSPSNKVTEKGKDVELRCDPISGHTALYWYRQSLGQGLEFLIYFQGNSAPDKSGLPSDRFSAERTGGSVSTLTIQRTQQEDSAVYLCASSLGAANYGYTFGSGTRLTVV.

The chain is built from TRBV7-2 and TRBJ2-7; D might be TRBD1 (6 bases). V was trimmed by 6 bases and J by 2 bases, leaving 11 bases between them. The V gene's germline CDR1 is SGHTA and CDR2 FQGNSA. This CDR3 is 13 amino acids long. The CDR3 is CASSRGTPYEQYF. CDR3 in DNA: TGTGCCAGCAGTAGGGGGACACCCTACGAGCAGTACTTC.

This clone was seen more than once but under ten times. The rearrangement uses TRBV11-2 and TRBJ2-1; the D gene is possibly TRBD1 (5 bases). V was clipped by 3 bases and J by 4 bases, with 13 bases between them. CDR1 SGHAT and CDR2 FQNNGV come from the germline V gene. This CDR3 has 15 residues. The CDR3 DNA follows: TGTGCCAGCAGCTTGAAACTTCAGGGATACAATGAGCAGTTCTTC. Protein sequence: CASSLKLQGYNEQFF.

The genes are TRBV11-2 and TRBJ2-3; a weak D match, TRBD2 (6 bases). V lost 3 bases, J lost 4 bases, and 20 bases lay in between. CDR3 length: 17 amino acids. Germline V gene lookup returns CDR1 SGHAT and CDR2 FQNNGV. CDR3 region: CASSLDGRRGWADTQYF. The CDR3, as DNA: TGTGCCAGCAGCTTGGATGGGAGGCGTGGGTGGGCAGATACGCAGTATTTT.

The chain links TRBV6-5 to TRBJ1-1; 10 positions match TRBD1. Trimming removed 8 bases from V and 3 bases from J; junction bases left unmatched: 6. Germline assignment: CDR1 MNHEY and CDR2 SVGAGI. The length of the CDR3 is 14 residues. As DNA, the CDR3 is TGTGCCAGCGCTCGGGGACAGGGGTACACTGAAGCTTTCTTT. It yields the protein CASARGQGYTEAFF.

The gene calls are TRBV18 and TRBJ2-7; the match to TRBD2 covers 9 bases. Germline values: CDR1 KGHSH, CDR2 LQKENI. The CDR3 loop spans 16 amino acids. J was trimmed by 5 bases and V by 0 bases; bases with no gene match: 8. The CDR3 reads CASSPPNSGRRNEQYF. The CDR3 coding sequence is TGTGCCAGCTCACCACCTAATAGCGGGAGAAGGAACGAGCAGTACTTC.

V gene TRBV5-1 combines with J gene TRBJ2-1; D is unresolved. Germline values: CDR1 SGHRS, CDR2 YFSETQ. The length of the CDR3 is 13 residues. The V end was cut by 2 bases, the J end by 6 bases, with 9 bases between. The CDR3 DNA reads TGCGCCAGCAGCTTCTCTAGTAGCAATGAGCAGTTCTTC. Protein sequence: CASSFSSSNEQFF. The whole variable domain, filled in from reference TRBV5-1 and TRBJ2-1, reads KAGVTQTPRYLIKTRGQQVTLSCSPISGHRSVSWYQQTPGQGLQFLFEYFSETQRNKGNFPGRFSGRQFSNSRSEMNVSTLELGDSALYLCASSFSSSNEQFFGPGTRLTVL.

This clone was picked up one time. The chain links TRBV28 to TRBJ2-7; 10 nucleotides align to TRBD1. The CDR3 runs 15 residues. CDR1 is MDHEN, CDR2 SYDVKM, per germline. Trimming removed 6 bases from V and 4 bases from J; junction bases left unmatched: 9. The CDR3 region has the DNA TGTGCCAGCAGCCAACCGGGACAGGGGCCGTACGAGCAGTACTTC. This translates into CASSQPGQGPYEQYF.

The chain joins TRBV21-1 to TRBJ1-2. TRBV21-1 is marked as a pseudogene. The CDR3 totals 12 residues. CDR3 sequence reads: CASSKGLYGYTF. CDR3 sequence (DNA): TGTGCCAGCAGCAAAGGACTCTATGGCTACACCTTC.

The chain employs TRBV12-3 or TRBV12-4 and TRBJ1-4, with TRBD1 matching over 9 bases. The CDR3 is made up of 13 amino acids. V trimming: 6 bases; J trimming: 7 bases; junction bases outside the gene matches: 3. This CDR3 reads CASRQGAGEKLFF. The CDR3 DNA follows: TGTGCCAGCAGACAGGGGGCGGGTGAAAAACTGTTTTTT.

The J gene is TRBJ2-5, the V gene TRBV3-1 (or the pseudogene TRBV3-2); D ambiguous. This CDR3 comprises 11 residues. Germline CDR1 LGHDT, CDR2 YNNKEL (reference sequence). The germline V and J ends were trimmed by 2 bases and 8 bases, with 6 bases remaining between them. CDR3 loop: CASSQLLTQYF. In DNA, the CDR3 is TGTGCCAGCAGCCAACTTTTAACCCAGTACTTC.

The chain recombines TRBV5-8 with TRBJ1-1; a possible D gene is TRBD1 (5 bases). The CDR3 length is 14 residues. Trimming shortened V by 3 bases and J by 1 base, and 10 bases separated the two germline ends. Germline assignment: CDR1 SGHTS and CDR2 YDEGEE. The CDR3 bases are TGTGCCAGCAGCTATACTGACAGGAACACTGAAGCTTTCTTT. It specifies CASSYTDRNTEAFF.

The gene calls are TRBV2 and TRBJ1-1; possible D gene TRBD1, 6 bases. Germline V CDR1 and CDR2: SNHLY, FYNNEI. The CDR3 covers 12 residues. V was cut by 6 bases and J by 10 bases, with 15 bases left in between. CDR3 in amino acids: CASRETGPSAFF. The CDR3 DNA sequence: TGTGCCAGCAGAGAAACAGGGCCTTCAGCTTTCTTT.